The rows below give T cell receptor beta chains drawn from one sample of a study of beta chain features in type 1 diabetes. Some clones are missing from TCRdb's copy, which holds only in-frame ones; the method was immunoSEQ multiplex PCR. The data contain fewer than 350,000 clones, about 18% of them singletons. Sequenced: naive CD4+ T cells from blood. These receptors were taken from a young woman in good health. Both conserved end residues are part of each CDR3. A D gene is named only where the DNA matches it firmly. The size entry is marked missing in some rows and otherwise reads once, few, many or a size class.

>TRBJ2-2|TRBD2|TRBV7-9|few
CASSLEGLAGVTGELFF
TGTGCCAGCAGCTTAGAGGGACTAGCGGGAGTTACCGGGGAGCTGTTTTTT
>TRBJ1-1|TRBD1|TRBV5-1|few
CASSRQGATEAFF
TGCGCCAGCAGCCGACAGGGTGCCACTGAAGCTTTCTTT
>TRBJ2-1|NA|TRBV5-1|NA
CASSLILSSYNEQFF
TGCGCCAGCAGCTTGATCCTAAGCTCCTACAATGAGCAGTTCTTC
>TRBJ1-2|NA|TRBV29-1|once
CSVEREGNYGYTF
TGCAGCGTTGAAAGGGAGGGCAACTATGGCTACACCTTC
>TRBJ2-2|NA|TRBV27|NA
CASSRAETTGELFF
TGTGCCAGCAGTCGAGCGGAGACCACCGGGGAGCTGTTTTTT
>TRBJ2-7|NA|TRBV23-1|NA
CASSQDTAYEQYF
TGCGCCAGCAGTCAAGATACTGCCTACGAGCAGTACTTC
>TRBJ2-1|NA|TRBV27|NA
CASSRGDEQFF
TGTGCCAGCAGTAGGGGCGATGAGCAGTTCTTC
>TRBJ2-5|NA|TRBV9|NA
CASSRDRASETQYF
TGTGCCAGCAGCCGGGATAGGGCCAGTGAGACCCAGTACTTC
>TRBJ2-7|NA|TRBV7-9|NA
CASSLVAHYYEQYF
TGTGCCAGCAGCTTGGTGGCACACTACTACGAGCAGTACTTC
>TRBJ2-1|TRBD2|TRBV4-1|NA
CASSQDRGTSGVHEQFF
TGCGCCAGCAGCCAAGATCGAGGGACTAGCGGGGTCCATGAGCAGTTCTTC
>TRBJ2-3|NA|TRBV20-1|NA
CSAPVDTQYF
TGCAGTGCGCCGGTAGATACGCAGTATTTT
>TRBJ2-7|TRBD1|TRBV10-3|few
CAISEEGAGYEQYF
TGTGCCATCAGTGAGGAGGGGGCTGGGTACGAGCAGTACTTC
>TRBJ2-3|NA|TRBV7-3|few
CASSLGGTDTQYF
TGTGCCAGCAGCCTCGGGGGCACAGATACGCAGTATTTT
>TRBJ2-7|TRBD1|TRBV18|few
CASSPQQGPSSYEQYF
TGTGCCAGCTCACCACAACAGGGGCCGAGCTCCTACGAGCAGTACTTC
>TRBJ1-4|TRBD1|TRBV30|NA
CAWSLPGGLEKLFF
TGTGCCTGGTCCCTCCCAGGGGGGTTGGAAAAACTGTTTTTT
>TRBJ1-3|NA|TRBV7-9|few
CASRPPPVRGNTIYF
TGTGCCAGCAGACCCCCACCTGTCAGAGGGAACACCATATATTTT
>TRBJ2-7|TRBD2|TRBV19|few
CASSIRRELSDEQYF
TGTGCCAGTAGTATAAGGCGGGAGTTAAGCGACGAGCAGTACTTC
>TRBJ1-2|TRBD1|TRBV7-9|NA
CASSLGQGRSYGYTF
TGTGCCAGCAGCTTAGGACAGGGCCGGAGCTATGGCTACACCTTC
>TRBJ2-1|TRBD2|TRBV18|NA
CASSPPSREAGEQFF
TGTGCCAGCTCACCACCGTCGCGGGAGGCTGGTGAGCAGTTCTTC
>TRBJ2-1|TRBD2|TRBV9|few
CASSSTSGSYNEQFF
TGTGCCAGCAGCTCGACTAGCGGATCCTACAATGAGCAGTTCTTC
>TRBJ1-1|NA|TRBV30|NA
CAWTRGETEAFF
TGTGCCTGGACACGGGGGGAAACTGAAGCTTTCTTT
>TRBJ1-3|NA|TRBV9|NA
CASSVDGSGNTIYF
TGTGCCAGCAGCGTTGACGGGTCTGGAAACACCATATATTTT
>TRBJ1-2|TRBD1|TRBV5-1|NA
CASRPGQGNYGYTF
TGCGCCAGCCGACCCGGACAGGGGAACTATGGCTACACCTTC
>TRBJ2-5|NA|TRBV9|NA
CASSVGGQETQYF
TGTGCCAGCAGCGTGGGGGGTCAAGAGACCCAGTACTTC
>TRBJ2-7|TRBD2|TRBV27|NA
CASRDLAATYYEQYF
TGTGCCAGCAGGGACCTAGCGGCGACGTACTACGAGCAGTACTTC
>TRBJ1-5|TRBD1|TRBV4-3|few
CASSQDPTGDQPQHF
TGCGCCAGCAGCCAAGACCCCACAGGGGACCAGCCCCAGCATTTT
>TRBJ2-1|TRBD2|TRBV5-1|NA
CASSLRLAGVDRAYNEQFF
TGCGCCAGCAGCTTGCGGCTAGCGGGAGTGGATCGGGCCTACAATGAGCAGTTCTTC
>TRBJ2-7|TRBD2|TRBV4-1|NA
CASSQPTSGAYEQYF
TGCGCCAGCAGCCAACCTACTAGCGGAGCCTACGAGCAGTACTTC
>TRBJ2-2|NA|TRBV9|few
CASSATGWRTGELFF
TGTGCCAGCAGCGCTACAGGGTGGAGAACCGGGGAGCTGTTTTTT
>TRBJ1-2|TRBD1|TRBV6-6|NA
CASSSAQGAGDYGYTF
TGTGCCAGCAGTTCTGCCCAGGGGGCTGGAGACTATGGCTACACCTTC
>TRBJ2-7|NA|TRBV18|few
CASSLAGTFEQYF
TGTGCCAGCTCACTGGCGGGGACGTTCGAGCAGTACTTC
>TRBJ2-5|NA|TRBV27|NA
CASSFRRQETQYF
TGTGCCAGCAGTTTCCGCAGGCAAGAGACCCAGTACTTC
>TRBJ2-5|TRBD2|TRBV27|few
CASSLQAGWQETQYF
TGTGCCAGCAGCCTACAAGCGGGATGGCAAGAGACCCAGTACTTC
>TRBJ1-2|NA|TRBV29-1|NA
CSVGGGYGYTF
TGCAGCGTTGGGGGAGGCTATGGCTACACCTTC
>TRBJ2-7|TRBD1|TRBV30|NA
CASTTGRTGVSYEQYF
TGTGCCTCGACCACGGGCCGGACAGGGGTGTCCTACGAGCAGTACTTC
>TRBJ1-2|TRBD1|TRBV4-2|few
CASSPPLEGAHGYTF
TGTGCCAGCAGCCCCCCACTCGAGGGGGCGCATGGCTACACCTTC
>TRBJ2-7|NA|TRBV11-2|NA
CASSLSVPAYEQYF
TGTGCCAGCAGCTTATCGGTCCCGGCCTACGAGCAGTACTTC
>TRBJ2-2|NA|TRBV29-1|few
CSVERGAPPNTGELFF
TGCAGCGTTGAACGGGGGGCACCACCGAACACCGGGGAGCTGTTTTTT
>TRBJ1-1|TRBD1|TRBV18|few
CASSPRTGDTEAFF
TGTGCCAGCTCACCCCGGACAGGGGACACTGAAGCTTTCTTT
>TRBJ2-2|NA|TRBV30|once
CAWSGLGAGELFF
TGTGCCTGGAGTGGCCTAGGGGCCGGGGAGCTGTTTTTT
>TRBJ2-4|TRBD1|TRBV5-1|NA
CASSLVGSTGRVILAKNIQYF
TGCGCCAGCAGCTTGGTGGGGTCGACAGGGCGCGTCATACTAGCCAAAAACATTCAGTACTTC
>TRBJ1-1|TRBD1|TRBV6-5|NA
CASSRTGALNTEAFF
TGTGCCAGCAGCCGAACAGGGGCCCTGAACACTGAAGCTTTCTTT
>TRBJ2-7|TRBD1|TRBV5-1|NA
CASSLLTGGPYEQYF
TGCGCCAGCAGCTTGTTGACAGGGGGGCCCTACGAGCAGTACTTC
>TRBJ1-1|NA|TRBV30|few
CAWSETGRDTEAFF
TGTGCCTGGAGTGAAACGGGAAGGGACACTGAAGCTTTCTTT
>TRBJ2-1|TRBD2|TRBV5-1|NA
CASSLLSGSSYNEQFF
TGCGCCAGCAGCCTCCTTAGCGGGAGCTCCTACAATGAGCAGTTCTTC
>TRBJ2-3|TRBD1|TRBV7-9|NA
CASSTAAGDRGTSDTQYF
TGTGCCAGCAGCACTGCTGCCGGGGACAGGGGGACGTCAGATACGCAGTATTTT
>TRBJ2-7|NA|TRBV28|few
CASSLEDEQYF
TGTGCCAGCAGTTTAGAGGACGAGCAGTACTTC
>TRBJ2-7|TRBD1|TRBV7-8|few
CASSSRTGTGGEQYF
TGTGCCAGCAGCTCCCGGACAGGGACAGGTGGGGAGCAGTACTTC
>TRBJ2-5|TRBD2|TRBV11-2|few
CASSSTGGETQYF
TGTGCCAGCAGCTCTACGGGGGGAGAGACCCAGTACTTC